This TCR beta chain derives from a study of molecular identifiers for immune sequencing clone quantification. General study results and limits: Clone sizes that are highly expanded could be underestimated when identical TCR molecules share a barcode. Spiked-in Jurkat TCR RNA corresponding to one cell was reported as detectable against 1 million or so naive cells. The share of molecules held by clones above 20 RNA copies was over 99% in effector cells and under 1% in naive cells.

TCRdb ran MiXCR on the PCR reads and lists one entry per CDR3 protein. The sample includes fewer than 45,000 distinct CDR3 sequences, about 18% of them seen just once. A remark on this clonotype: What it binds is unknown. One junction end disagrees with the germline gene, perhaps due to a read error.

For naive CD8 T cells, sorting used the CD8+CD4-CCR7+CD45RA+ phenotype. The CDR3 consists of 14 residues. Looked up from germline, CDR1 is LNHDA and CDR2 is SQIVND (reference sequence). The chain employs TRBV19 and TRBJ2-5, with D perhaps being TRBD1 or TRBD2 (5 bases each). Sequenced material: naive CD8+ T cells from blood, with Jurkat cell RNA spiked in. Sample subset: FACS-sorted CD8+CD4-CCR7+CD45RA+ naive T cells. This TCR was recovered from a human donor in good health. Some libraries in this study had Jurkat cell RNA spiked in. For the CDR3, the DNA is TGTGCCAGTAGTATATCAGGGATGGGAGAGACCCGGTACTTC. Its translation: CASSISGMGETRYF.